This is a list of T cell receptor beta chains from one sample in a study of OX40 agonist ivuxolimab in advanced cancers. Produced via immunoSEQ multiplex PCR; TCRdb's table is partial and in-frame only. The sample lists 35,000 or so clones; 89% were seen once. The sample in question was CD4+ or CD8+ T cells sorted from blood, obtained in a trial of the OX40 agonist ivuxolimab. These receptors were obtained from an adult with an advanced solid tumor such as melanoma, head and neck, liver or kidney cancer. The CDR3 runs from the conserved cysteine through the conserved F or W. The D gene is left open where the match is weak.

j_call: TRBJ1-2; d_call: .; v_call: TRBV9; cdr3_length: 16; cdr3_aa: CASNSQGGGELDGYTF
j_call: TRBJ2-2; d_call: .; v_call: TRBV28; cdr3_length: 14; cdr3_aa: CASSLGQFTGELFF
j_call: TRBJ2-7; d_call: .; v_call: TRBV5-1; cdr3_length: 15; cdr3_aa: CASSPVTDGSYEQYF
j_call: TRBJ2-5; d_call: TRBD2; v_call: TRBV7-2; cdr3_length: 19; cdr3_aa: CASSLAPTSGGRAQETQYF
j_call: TRBJ1-1; d_call: .; v_call: TRBV7-9; cdr3_length: 15; cdr3_aa: CASSLHQGEGLEAFF
j_call: TRBJ2-1; d_call: TRBD2; v_call: TRBV2; cdr3_length: 13; cdr3_aa: CASRASGYNEQFF
j_call: TRBJ2-1; d_call: .; v_call: TRBV14; cdr3_length: 16; cdr3_aa: CASSQDWAERYNEQFF
j_call: TRBJ2-7; d_call: .; v_call: TRBV7-3; cdr3_length: 12; cdr3_aa: CASSSQADEQYF
j_call: TRBJ1-2; d_call: TRBD1; v_call: TRBV5-1; cdr3_length: 14; cdr3_aa: CASRPRQGVSGYTF
j_call: TRBJ2-3; d_call: .; v_call: TRBV5-1; cdr3_length: 14; cdr3_aa: CASSYGTGSDTQYF
j_call: TRBJ2-1; d_call: .; v_call: TRBV19; cdr3_length: 14; cdr3_aa: CASRGQKSYNEQFF
j_call: TRBJ2-1; d_call: TRBD2; v_call: TRBV5-1; cdr3_length: 15; cdr3_aa: CASSPMAGLVNEQFF
j_call: TRBJ2-2; d_call: .; v_call: TRBV7-3; cdr3_length: 13; cdr3_aa: CASSFSITGELFF
j_call: TRBJ2-7; d_call: TRBD2; v_call: TRBV19; cdr3_length: 13; cdr3_aa: CASKLAGAYEQYF
j_call: TRBJ1-1; d_call: .; v_call: TRBV28; cdr3_length: 12; cdr3_aa: CASSVGSTEAFF
j_call: TRBJ2-7; d_call: .; v_call: TRBV2; cdr3_length: 12; cdr3_aa: CASSATAYEQYF
j_call: TRBJ2-7; d_call: .; v_call: TRBV14; cdr3_length: 11; cdr3_aa: CASSQLYEQYF
j_call: TRBJ2-1; d_call: .; v_call: TRBV5-1; cdr3_length: 16; cdr3_aa: CASSLRPGTLYNEQFF
j_call: TRBJ2-5; d_call: .; v_call: TRBV7-6; cdr3_length: 15; cdr3_aa: CASSPRSHVQETQYF
j_call: TRBJ2-7; d_call: .; v_call: TRBV4-3; cdr3_length: 16; cdr3_aa: CASSQDIGTPGYEQYF
j_call: TRBJ1-2; d_call: .; v_call: TRBV19; cdr3_length: 15; cdr3_aa: CASSIDRGSNYGYTF
j_call: TRBJ2-5; d_call: .; v_call: TRBV11-3; cdr3_length: 13; cdr3_aa: CASSFAREETQYF
j_call: TRBJ2-6; d_call: .; v_call: TRBV5-1; cdr3_length: 16; cdr3_aa: CASSLEGASGANVLTF
j_call: TRBJ2-3; d_call: .; v_call: TRBV9; cdr3_length: 18; cdr3_aa: CASSLPSLGVAETDTQYF
j_call: TRBJ2-1; d_call: TRBD2; v_call: TRBV7-3; cdr3_length: 16; cdr3_aa: CASSPRGLAGVGEQFF
j_call: TRBJ2-7; d_call: TRBD1; v_call: TRBV2; cdr3_length: 15; cdr3_aa: CASSEKTGLGYEQYF
j_call: TRBJ2-7; d_call: .; v_call: TRBV10-3; cdr3_length: 11; cdr3_aa: CAISVRDEQYF
j_call: TRBJ2-7; d_call: .; v_call: TRBV11-3; cdr3_length: 16; cdr3_aa: CASSLTKRRNCYEQYF
j_call: TRBJ1-2; d_call: TRBD1; v_call: TRBV9; cdr3_length: 14; cdr3_aa: CASSVEDRRYGYTF
j_call: TRBJ2-2; d_call: .; v_call: TRBV9; cdr3_length: 14; cdr3_aa: CASSVGVAVGELFF
j_call: TRBJ2-5; d_call: TRBD2; v_call: TRBV27; cdr3_length: 16; cdr3_aa: CASSLGLAGPVETQYF
j_call: .; d_call: TRBD1; v_call: TRBV19; cdr3_length: 14; cdr3_aa: CASSVTGSLYEQYF
j_call: TRBJ2-7; d_call: TRBD2; v_call: TRBV6-6; cdr3_length: 15; cdr3_aa: CASSSGLAGAYEQYF
j_call: TRBJ2-3; d_call: .; v_call: TRBV5-1; cdr3_length: 14; cdr3_aa: CASSYRSGTDTQYF
j_call: TRBJ2-1; d_call: TRBD2; v_call: TRBV2; cdr3_length: 15; cdr3_aa: CASSTSGRAYNEQFF
j_call: TRBJ2-3; d_call: TRBD1; v_call: TRBV28; cdr3_length: 13; cdr3_aa: CASSKTGLDTQYF
j_call: TRBJ2-3; d_call: TRBD2; v_call: TRBV6-6; cdr3_length: 16; cdr3_aa: CASSYLGSGRADTQYF
j_call: TRBJ2-7; d_call: TRBD2; v_call: TRBV14; cdr3_length: 15; cdr3_aa: CASSPSGGVTYEQYF
j_call: TRBJ2-7; d_call: .; v_call: TRBV18; cdr3_length: 14; cdr3_aa: CASSPPSSPLEQYF
j_call: TRBJ1-4; d_call: .; v_call: TRBV6-5; cdr3_length: 15; cdr3_aa: CASSSAGAGDEKLFF
j_call: TRBJ1-1; d_call: TRBD1; v_call: TRBV10-2; cdr3_length: 16; cdr3_aa: CASRIIQGARVTEAFF
j_call: TRBJ2-2; d_call: .; v_call: TRBV4-2; cdr3_length: 18; cdr3_aa: CASSQLSGLPSGTGELFF
j_call: TRBJ2-1; d_call: .; v_call: TRBV4-3; cdr3_length: 13; cdr3_aa: CASSHGSYNEQFF
j_call: TRBJ1-2; d_call: .; v_call: TRBV11-2; cdr3_length: 17; cdr3_aa: CASSPLDQAPGNYGYTF
j_call: TRBJ2-1; d_call: .; v_call: TRBV2; cdr3_length: 13; cdr3_aa: CASSGDGYNEQFF